This paragraph reports one T cell receptor (beta chain). Original processing methods: Amplification of reference gene primers was used by the study to estimate nucleated cell counts. The data were produced by immunoSEQ multiplex PCR, yet TCRdb's version contains in-frame clones alone and is incomplete. That table gives V, J and clone size, and the DNA gave D and trimming. Found here are 30,000 or so clones, 86% of them singletons; the top ten hold approximately 25%. This entry comes from a study of blood T cell repertoires in COVID-19. Overall study context: Spain, Italy and the United States supplied samples that represented acute and convalescent COVID-19. Nucleic acid was either cDNA or gDNA, and it came from T cells, B-cell-depleted T cells, or PBMCs.

Germline CDR1 SEHNR, CDR2 FQNEAQ (reference sequence). Trimming at V came to 4 bases and at J to 7 bases, leaving 6 bases not matched to a gene. The CDR3 extends over 13 amino acids. This TCR was recovered from a human donor with active COVID-19. The donor label of this sample is uncertain. The sequencing input was peripheral blood. This sequence joins TRBV7-9 and TRBJ1-2; TRBD1 aligns across 7 bases. Here the CDR3 DNA reads TGTGCCAGCAGCTCCACAGGGGCGGGTGGCTACACCTTC. It yields the protein CASSSTGAGGYTF. The complete variable domain, with remaining parts taken from reference TRBV7-9 and TRBJ1-2, reads DTGVSQNPRHKITKRGQNVTFRCDPISEHNRLYWYRQTLGQGPEFLTYFQNEAQLEKSRLLSDRFSAERPKGSFSTLEIQRTEQGDSAMYLCASSSTGAGGYTFGSGTRLTVV.